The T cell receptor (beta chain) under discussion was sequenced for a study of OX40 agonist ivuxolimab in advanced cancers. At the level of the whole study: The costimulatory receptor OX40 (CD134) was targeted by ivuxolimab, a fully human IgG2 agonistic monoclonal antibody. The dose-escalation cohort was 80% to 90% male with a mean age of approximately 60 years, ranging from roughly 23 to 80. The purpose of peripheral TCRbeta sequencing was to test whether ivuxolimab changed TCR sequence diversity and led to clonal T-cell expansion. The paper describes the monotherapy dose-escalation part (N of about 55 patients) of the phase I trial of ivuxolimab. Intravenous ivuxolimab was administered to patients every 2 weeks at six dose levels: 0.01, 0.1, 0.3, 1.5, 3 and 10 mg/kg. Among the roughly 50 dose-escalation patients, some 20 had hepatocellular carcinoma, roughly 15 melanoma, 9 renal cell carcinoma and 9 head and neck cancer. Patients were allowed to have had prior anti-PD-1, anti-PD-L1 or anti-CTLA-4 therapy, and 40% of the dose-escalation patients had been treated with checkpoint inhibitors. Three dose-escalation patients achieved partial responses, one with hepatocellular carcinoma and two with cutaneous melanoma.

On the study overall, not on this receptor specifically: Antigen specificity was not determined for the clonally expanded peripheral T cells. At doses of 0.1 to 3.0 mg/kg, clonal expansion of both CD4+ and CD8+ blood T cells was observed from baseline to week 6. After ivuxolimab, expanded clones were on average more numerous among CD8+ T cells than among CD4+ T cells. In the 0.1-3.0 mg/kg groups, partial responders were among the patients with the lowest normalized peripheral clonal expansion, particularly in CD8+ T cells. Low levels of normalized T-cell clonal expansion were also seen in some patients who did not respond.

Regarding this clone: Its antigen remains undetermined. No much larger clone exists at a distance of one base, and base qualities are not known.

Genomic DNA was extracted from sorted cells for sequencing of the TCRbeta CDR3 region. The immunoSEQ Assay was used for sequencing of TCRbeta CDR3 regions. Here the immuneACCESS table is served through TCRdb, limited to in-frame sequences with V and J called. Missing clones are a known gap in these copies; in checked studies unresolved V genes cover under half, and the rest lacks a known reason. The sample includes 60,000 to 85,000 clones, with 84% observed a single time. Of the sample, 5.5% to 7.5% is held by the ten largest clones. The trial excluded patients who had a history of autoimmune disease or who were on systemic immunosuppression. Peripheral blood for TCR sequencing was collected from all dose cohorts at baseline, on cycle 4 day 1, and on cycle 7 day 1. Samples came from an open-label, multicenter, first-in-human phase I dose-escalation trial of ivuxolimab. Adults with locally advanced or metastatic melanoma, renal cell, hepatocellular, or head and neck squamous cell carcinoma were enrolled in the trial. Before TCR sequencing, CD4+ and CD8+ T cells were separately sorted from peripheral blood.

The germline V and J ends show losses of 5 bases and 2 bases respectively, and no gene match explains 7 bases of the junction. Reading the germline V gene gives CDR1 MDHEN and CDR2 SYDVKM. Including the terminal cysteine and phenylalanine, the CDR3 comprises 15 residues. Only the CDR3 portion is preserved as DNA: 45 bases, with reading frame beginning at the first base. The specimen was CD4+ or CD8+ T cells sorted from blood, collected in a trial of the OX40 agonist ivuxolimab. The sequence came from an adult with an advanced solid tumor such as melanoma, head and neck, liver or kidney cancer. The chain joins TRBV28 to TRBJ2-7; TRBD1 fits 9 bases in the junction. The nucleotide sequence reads TGTGCCAGCAGTACCCCGGGACAGGGAACCTACGAGCAGTACTTC. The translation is CASSTPGQGTYEQYF.